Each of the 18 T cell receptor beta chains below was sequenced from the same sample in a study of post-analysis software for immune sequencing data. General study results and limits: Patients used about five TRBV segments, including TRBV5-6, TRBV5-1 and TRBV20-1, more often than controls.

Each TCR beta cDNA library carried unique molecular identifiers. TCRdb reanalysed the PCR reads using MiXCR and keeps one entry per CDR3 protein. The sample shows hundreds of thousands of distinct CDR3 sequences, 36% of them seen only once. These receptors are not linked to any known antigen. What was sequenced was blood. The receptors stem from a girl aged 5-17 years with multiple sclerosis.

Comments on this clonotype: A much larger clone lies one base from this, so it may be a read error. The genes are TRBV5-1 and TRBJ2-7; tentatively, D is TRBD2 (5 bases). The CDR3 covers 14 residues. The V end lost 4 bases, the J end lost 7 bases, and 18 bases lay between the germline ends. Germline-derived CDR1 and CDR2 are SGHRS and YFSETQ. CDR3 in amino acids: CASSPVGIEGEQYF. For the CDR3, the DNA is TGCGCCAGCAGCCCAGTGGGGATAGAGGGTGAGCAGTACTTC.

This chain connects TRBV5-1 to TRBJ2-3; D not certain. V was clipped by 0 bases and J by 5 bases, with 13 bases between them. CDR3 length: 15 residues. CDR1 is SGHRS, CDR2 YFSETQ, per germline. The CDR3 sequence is CASSLGSGSGDTQYF. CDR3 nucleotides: TGCGCCAGCAGCTTGGGATCAGGCAGTGGAGATACGCAGTATTTT.

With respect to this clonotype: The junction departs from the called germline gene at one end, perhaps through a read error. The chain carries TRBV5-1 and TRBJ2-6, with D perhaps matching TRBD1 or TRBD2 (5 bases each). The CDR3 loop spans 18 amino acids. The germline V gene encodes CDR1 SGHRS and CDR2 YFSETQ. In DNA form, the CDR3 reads TGCGCCAGCAGCTGGGGGTTTGGGCAGATCTCTGGGGCCAACGTCCGGACTTTC. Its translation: CASSWGFGQISGANVRTF.

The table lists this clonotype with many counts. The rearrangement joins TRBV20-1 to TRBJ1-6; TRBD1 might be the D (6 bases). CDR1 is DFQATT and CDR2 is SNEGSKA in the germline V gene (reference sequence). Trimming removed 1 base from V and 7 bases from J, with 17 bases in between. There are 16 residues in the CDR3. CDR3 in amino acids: CSARAEEGGLNSPLHF. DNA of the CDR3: TGCAGTGCTAGAGCCGAGGAGGGGGGCCTAAATTCACCCCTCCACTTT.

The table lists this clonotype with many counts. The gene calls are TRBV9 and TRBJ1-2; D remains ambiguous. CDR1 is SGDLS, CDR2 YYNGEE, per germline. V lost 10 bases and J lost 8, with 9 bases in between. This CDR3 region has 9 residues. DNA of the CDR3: TGTGCCGGGGATGAAGGCTACACCTTC. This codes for CAGDEGYTF.

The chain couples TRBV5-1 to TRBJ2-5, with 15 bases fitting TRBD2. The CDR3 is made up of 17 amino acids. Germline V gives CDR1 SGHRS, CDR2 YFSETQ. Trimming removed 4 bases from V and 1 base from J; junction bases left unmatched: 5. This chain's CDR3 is CASSAGTSGGRQETQYF. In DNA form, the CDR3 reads TGCGCCAGCAGCGCCGGGACTAGCGGGGGGCGCCAAGAGACCCAGTACTTC.

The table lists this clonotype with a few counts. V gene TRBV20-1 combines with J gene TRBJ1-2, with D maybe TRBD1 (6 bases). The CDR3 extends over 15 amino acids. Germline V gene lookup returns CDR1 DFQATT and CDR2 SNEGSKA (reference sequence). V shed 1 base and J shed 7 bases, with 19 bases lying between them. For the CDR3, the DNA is TGCAGTGCTAGAGCTCGGGGGGCTGGCGATTCTGGCTACACCTTC. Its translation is CSARARGAGDSGYTF.

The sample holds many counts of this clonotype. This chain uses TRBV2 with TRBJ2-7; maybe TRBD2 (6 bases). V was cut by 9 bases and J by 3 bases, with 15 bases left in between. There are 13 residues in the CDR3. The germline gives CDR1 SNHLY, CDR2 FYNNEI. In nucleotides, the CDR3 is TGTGCCAGTTTGGCGGGGAGGAGCTACGAGCAGTACTTC. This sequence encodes CASLAGRSYEQYF.

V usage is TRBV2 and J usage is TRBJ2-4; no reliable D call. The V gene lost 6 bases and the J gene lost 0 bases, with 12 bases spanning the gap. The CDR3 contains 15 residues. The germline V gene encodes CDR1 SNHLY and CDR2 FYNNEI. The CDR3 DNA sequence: TGTGCCAGCAGCCAAGGTTTATCAGCCAAAAACATTCAGTACTTC. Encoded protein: CASSQGLSAKNIQYF.

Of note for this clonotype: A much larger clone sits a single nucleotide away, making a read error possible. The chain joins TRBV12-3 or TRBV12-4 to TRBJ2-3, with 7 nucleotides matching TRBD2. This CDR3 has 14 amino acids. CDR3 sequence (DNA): TGTGCCAGCAGCTTTGGCGGGAGCACAGATGCGCAGTATTTT. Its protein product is CASSFGGSTDAQYF.

The CDR3 here is CASSQGEQGDDEQYF. CDR3 in DNA: TGTGCCAGCAGTCAAGGGGAGCAGGGGGACGACGAGCAGTACTTC. The V and J genes are TRBV6-2 or TRBV6-3 and TRBJ2-7, with TRBD1 matching over 7 bases. The CDR3 is 15 residues long. CDR1 is MNHEY and CDR2 is SVGEGT in the germline V gene. V gave up 5 bases and J gave up 5 bases; unmatched junction bases: 12.

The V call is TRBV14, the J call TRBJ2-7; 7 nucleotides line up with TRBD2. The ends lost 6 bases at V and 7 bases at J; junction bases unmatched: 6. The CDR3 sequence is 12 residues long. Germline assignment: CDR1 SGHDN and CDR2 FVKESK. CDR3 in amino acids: CASRTSNSEQYF. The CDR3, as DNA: TGTGCCAGCAGGACTAGCAACAGTGAGCAGTACTTC.

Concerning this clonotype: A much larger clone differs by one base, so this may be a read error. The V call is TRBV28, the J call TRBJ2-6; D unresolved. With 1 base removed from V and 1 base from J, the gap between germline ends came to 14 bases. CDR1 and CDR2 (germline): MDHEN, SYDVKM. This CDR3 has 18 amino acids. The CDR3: CASSLSGWGGSGANVLTF. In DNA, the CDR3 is TGTGCCAGCAGTTTATCCGGCTGGGGTGGTTCTGGGGCCAACGTCCTGACTTTC.

CDR3: CASSLNPGYTDTQYF. In nucleotides, the CDR3 is TGTGCCAGCAGCTTAAATCCGGGATATACAGATACGCAGTATTTT. The chain employs TRBV7-3 and TRBJ2-3; possible D gene TRBD2, 5 bases. In germline, CDR1 is SGHTA, CDR2 FQGTGA. The CDR3 consists of 15 residues. The V and J ends lost 1 base and 3 bases respectively, with 11 bases between them.

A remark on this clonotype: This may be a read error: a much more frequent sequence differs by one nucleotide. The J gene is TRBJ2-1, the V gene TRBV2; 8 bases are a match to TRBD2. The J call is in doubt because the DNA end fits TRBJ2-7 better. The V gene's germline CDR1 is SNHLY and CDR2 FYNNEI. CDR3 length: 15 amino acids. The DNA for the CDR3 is TGTGCCAGCAGTCCCCGCGGGGGGCTCCACAATGAGCAGTACTTC. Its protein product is CASSPRGGLHNEQYF.

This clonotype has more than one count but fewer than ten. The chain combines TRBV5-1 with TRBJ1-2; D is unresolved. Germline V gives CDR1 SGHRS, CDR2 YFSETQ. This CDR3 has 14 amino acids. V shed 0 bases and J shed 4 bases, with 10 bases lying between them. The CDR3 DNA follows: TGCGCCAGCAGCTTGGCCCCGGGTACCTATGGCTACACCTTC. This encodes CASSLAPGTYGYTF. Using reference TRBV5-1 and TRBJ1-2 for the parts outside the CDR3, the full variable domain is KAGVTQTPRYLIKTRGQQVTLSCSPISGHRSVSWYQQTPGQGLQFLFEYFSETQRNKGNFPGRFSGRQFSNSRSEMNVSTLELGDSALYLCASSLAPGTYGYTFGSGTRLTVV.

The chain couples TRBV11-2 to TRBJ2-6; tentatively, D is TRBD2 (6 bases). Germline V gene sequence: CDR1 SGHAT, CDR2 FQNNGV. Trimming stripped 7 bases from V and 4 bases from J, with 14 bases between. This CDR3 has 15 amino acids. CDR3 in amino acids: CASMTTGRGANVLTF. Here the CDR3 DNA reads TGTGCCAGCATGACAACCGGGAGAGGGGCCAACGTCCTGACTTTC.

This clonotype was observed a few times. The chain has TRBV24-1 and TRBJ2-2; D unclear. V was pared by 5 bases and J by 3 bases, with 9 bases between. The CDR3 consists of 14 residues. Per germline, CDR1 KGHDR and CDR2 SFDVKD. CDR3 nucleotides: TGTGCCACCAGTGCCGCCAGCCACACCGGGGAGCTGTTTTTT. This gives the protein CATSAASHTGELFF.